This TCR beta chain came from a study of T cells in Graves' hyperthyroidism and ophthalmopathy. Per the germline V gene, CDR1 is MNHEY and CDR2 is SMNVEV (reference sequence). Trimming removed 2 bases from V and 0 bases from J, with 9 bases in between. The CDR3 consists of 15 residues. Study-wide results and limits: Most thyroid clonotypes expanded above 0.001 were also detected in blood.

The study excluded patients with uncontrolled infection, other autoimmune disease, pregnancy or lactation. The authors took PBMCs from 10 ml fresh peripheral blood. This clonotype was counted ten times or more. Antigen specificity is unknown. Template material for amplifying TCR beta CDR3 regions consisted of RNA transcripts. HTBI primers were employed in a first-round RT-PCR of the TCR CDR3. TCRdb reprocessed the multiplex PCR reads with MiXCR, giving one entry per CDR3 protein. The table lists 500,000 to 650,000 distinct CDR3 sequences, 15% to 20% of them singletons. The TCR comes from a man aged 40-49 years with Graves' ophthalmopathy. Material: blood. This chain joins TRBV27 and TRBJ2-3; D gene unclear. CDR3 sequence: CASSLGWLSTDTQYF. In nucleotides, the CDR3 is TGTGCCAGCAGTTTAGGGTGGCTTAGCACAGATACGCAGTATTTT.